Described below is a single T cell receptor (beta chain) sequence and its context. This sample is drawn from a study of blood T cell repertoires in COVID-19. Study overall: COVID-19 samples collected from the United States, Italy and Spain covered acute and convalescent phases.

Assay: immunoSEQ multiplex PCR; the TCRdb copy retains only in-frame clones and omits some. The table has about 250,000 clones, roughly 91% seen once; the top ten hold approximately 9%. The sequence was obtained from a man aged 40-50 years who had recovered from COVID-19. Specimen: PBMCs or T cells enriched from blood (not recorded which).

In DNA, the CDR3 is TGTGCCAGCAGCTCCGGACAGGGGGGCAATCAGCCCCAGCATTTT. Protein sequence: CASSSGQGGNQPQHF. The rearrangement uses TRBV6-5 and TRBJ1-5; TRBD1 matches 10 bases. Germline lookup yields CDR1 MNHEY and CDR2 SVGAGI. CDR3 size: 15 residues. V was clipped by 6 bases and J by 2 bases; unmatched bases: 4.